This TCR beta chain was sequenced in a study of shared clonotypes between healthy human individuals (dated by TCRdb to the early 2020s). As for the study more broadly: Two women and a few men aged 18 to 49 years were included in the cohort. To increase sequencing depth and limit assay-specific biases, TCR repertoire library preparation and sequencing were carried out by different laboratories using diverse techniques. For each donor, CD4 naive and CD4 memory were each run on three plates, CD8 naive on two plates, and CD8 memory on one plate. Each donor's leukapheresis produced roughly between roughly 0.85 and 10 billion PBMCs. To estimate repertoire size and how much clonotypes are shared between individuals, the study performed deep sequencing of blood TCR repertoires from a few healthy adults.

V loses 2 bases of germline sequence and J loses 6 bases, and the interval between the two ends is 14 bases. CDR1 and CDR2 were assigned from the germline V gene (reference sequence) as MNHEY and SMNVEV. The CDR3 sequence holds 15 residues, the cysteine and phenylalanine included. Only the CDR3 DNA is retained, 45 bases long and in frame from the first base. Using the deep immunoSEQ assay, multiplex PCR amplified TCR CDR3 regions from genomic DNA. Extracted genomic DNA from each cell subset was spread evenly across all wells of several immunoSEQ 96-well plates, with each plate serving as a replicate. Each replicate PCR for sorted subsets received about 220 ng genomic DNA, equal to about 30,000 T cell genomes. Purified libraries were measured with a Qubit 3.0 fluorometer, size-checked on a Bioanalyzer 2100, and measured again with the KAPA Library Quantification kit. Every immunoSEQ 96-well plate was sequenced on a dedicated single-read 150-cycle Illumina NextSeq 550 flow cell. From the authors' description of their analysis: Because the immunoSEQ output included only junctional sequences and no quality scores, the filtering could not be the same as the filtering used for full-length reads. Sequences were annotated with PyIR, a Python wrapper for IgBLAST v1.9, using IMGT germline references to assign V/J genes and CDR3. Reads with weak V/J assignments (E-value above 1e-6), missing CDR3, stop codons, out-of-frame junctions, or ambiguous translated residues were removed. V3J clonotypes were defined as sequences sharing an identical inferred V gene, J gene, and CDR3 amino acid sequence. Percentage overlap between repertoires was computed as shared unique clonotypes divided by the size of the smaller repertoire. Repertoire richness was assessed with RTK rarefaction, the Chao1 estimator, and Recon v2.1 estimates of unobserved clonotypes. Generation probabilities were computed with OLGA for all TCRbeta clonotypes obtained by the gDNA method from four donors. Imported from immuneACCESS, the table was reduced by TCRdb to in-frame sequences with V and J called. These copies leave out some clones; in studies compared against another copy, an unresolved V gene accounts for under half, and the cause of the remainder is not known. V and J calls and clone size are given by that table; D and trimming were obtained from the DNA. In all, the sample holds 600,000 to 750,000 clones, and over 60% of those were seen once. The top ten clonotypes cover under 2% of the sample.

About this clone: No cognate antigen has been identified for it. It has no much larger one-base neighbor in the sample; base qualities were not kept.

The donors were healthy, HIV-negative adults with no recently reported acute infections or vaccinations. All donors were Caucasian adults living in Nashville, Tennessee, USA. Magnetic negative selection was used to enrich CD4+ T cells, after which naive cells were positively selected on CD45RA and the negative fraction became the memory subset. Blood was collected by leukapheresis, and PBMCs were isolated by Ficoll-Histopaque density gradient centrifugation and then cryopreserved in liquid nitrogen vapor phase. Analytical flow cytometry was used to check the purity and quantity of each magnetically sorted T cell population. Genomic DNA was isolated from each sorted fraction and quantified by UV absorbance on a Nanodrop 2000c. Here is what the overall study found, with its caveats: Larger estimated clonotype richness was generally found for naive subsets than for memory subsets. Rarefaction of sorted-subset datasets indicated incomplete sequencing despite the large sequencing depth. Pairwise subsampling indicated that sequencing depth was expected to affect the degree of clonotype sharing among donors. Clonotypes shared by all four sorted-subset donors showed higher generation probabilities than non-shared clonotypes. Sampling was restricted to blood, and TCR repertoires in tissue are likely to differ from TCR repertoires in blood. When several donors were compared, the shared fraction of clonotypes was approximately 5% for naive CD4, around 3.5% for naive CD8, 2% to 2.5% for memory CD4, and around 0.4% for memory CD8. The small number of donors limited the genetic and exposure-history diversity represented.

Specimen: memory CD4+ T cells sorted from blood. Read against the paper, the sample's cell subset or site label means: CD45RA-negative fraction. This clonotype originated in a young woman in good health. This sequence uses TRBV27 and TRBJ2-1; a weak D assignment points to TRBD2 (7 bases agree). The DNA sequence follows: TGTGCCAGCAGTTTAAGGGGGGGACGACGCAATGAGCAGTTCTTC. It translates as CASSLRGGRRNEQFF.